This T cell receptor (beta chain) was sequenced during a study of T cells after yellow fever vaccination. Study as a whole: Preparing low-cell-number fractions relied on SMART-Seq v4 Ultra Low Input.

Unmatched junction bases numbered 6, after V lost 6 bases and J lost 4 bases. Germline assignment: CDR1 SNHLY and CDR2 FYNNEI. CDR3 length: 14 residues. This clonotype was found many times. In making TCR cDNA, 5'RACE template switching added a universal primer site and UMIs to it. TCRdb fed the 5' RACE reads into MiXCR, producing one record per CDR3 protein. The table lists about 32,000 distinct CDR3 sequences, approximately 6.6% of them singletons. The sequences come from PBMCs, either bulk or a sorted T-cell subset (CD4+, CD8+, memory, or dextramer-sorted; not recorded which), collected on the day of the first yellow fever vaccination. This chain connects TRBV2 to TRBJ1-2, with 9 bases aligning to TRBD1. The clonotype was recovered from a young man who received the YFV17D yellow fever vaccine. The CDR3 protein is CASRGTGQVYGYTF. The CDR3 DNA reads TGTGCCAGCAGGGGGACAGGGCAAGTCTATGGCTACACCTTC.